The 32 T cell receptor beta chains below were found in one sample sequenced in a study of shared clonotypes between healthy human individuals. Naive-designated CD8 cells lacked CD45RO, were positively enriched for CCR7, and omitted terminally differentiated effector memory CD45RA+ cells. Here immunoSEQ multiplex PCR was the method, and the copy in TCRdb shows in-frame clones only, minus some. The top ten clones hold over 1.5% of a sample with over 2,000,000 clones, 93% of them seen once. Sequences were obtained from naive CD8+ T cells from PBMCs. These receptors were obtained from a young man in good health. Some clones in this sample may be carry-over from other donors' samples.

V and J are TRBV9 and TRBJ2-1; 8 positions agree with TRBD2. Germline CDR1 and CDR2: SGDLS and YYNGEE. The ends lost 4 bases at V and 5 bases at J; junction bases unmatched: 8. This CDR3 contains 15 residues. CDR3 coding DNA: TGTGCCAGCAGCCAGGGGCGGGAGGATGACAATGAGCAGTTCTTC. Amino acids: CASSQGREDDNEQFF.

CDR3 bases: TGTGCCAGCAGCCTCCTATCTAGCGGAAAAGAGACCCAGTACTTC. It specifies CASSLLSSGKETQYF. V usage is TRBV9 and J usage is TRBJ2-5, with 7 bases matching TRBD2. CDR1 and CDR2 from the germline V gene are SGDLS and YYNGEE. V dropped 4 bases and J dropped 3; count of bases not matched to a gene: 9. This CDR3 spans 15 amino acids.

V usage is TRBV6-5 and J usage is TRBJ2-1; D might be TRBD1 (6 bases). The germline V gene encodes CDR1 MNHEY and CDR2 SVGAGI. Trimming stripped 6 bases from V and 8 bases from J, with 17 bases between. This CDR3 spans 14 amino acids. The CDR3: CASSEGTGYHEQFF. The CDR3 nucleotides are TGTGCCAGCAGCGAGGGCACAGGGTACCATGAGCAGTTCTTC.

As concerns this clone: Other DNA sequences in the same sample also yield this CDR3. The V gene is TRBV4-3, the J gene TRBJ1-2; D unclear. V dropped 1 base and J dropped 1 base, with 4 bases sitting between them. CDR3 length equals 13 residues. Germline V CDR1 and CDR2: LGHNA, YSLEER. The CDR3 loop is CASSQGGNYGYTF. For the CDR3, the DNA is TGCGCCAGCAGCCAAGGTGGTAACTATGGCTACACCTTC.

This clone appeared a single time. V usage is TRBV28 and J usage is TRBJ1-2, with 7 bases fitting TRBD1. Germline-derived CDR1 and CDR2 are MDHEN and SYDVKM. The J segment lost 5 bases and the V segment lost 5 bases, leaving 5 bases of the junction unmatched. There are 13 residues in the CDR3. Written as DNA, the CDR3 is TGTGCCAGCAGTCAAGACAGGGCTTATGGCTACACCTTC. This codes for CASSQDRAYGYTF.

This clone came up once. This chain links TRBV19 with TRBJ2-2; 7 bases are shared with TRBD1. The CDR3 spans 15 residues. Germline V gene lookup returns CDR1 LNHDA and CDR2 SQIVND (reference sequence). J was trimmed by 5 bases and V by 7 bases; bases with no gene match: 10. DNA for the CDR3: TGTGCCAGTAATCCCGACAGGGAAGGGACCGGGGAGCTGTTTTTT. The encoded protein is CASNPDREGTGELFF.

The gene calls are TRBV10-1 and TRBJ2-2, with 10 bases lining up with TRBD1. The CDR3 consists of 15 residues. With V trimmed by 5 bases and J by 6 bases, 6 bases remained unmatched. CDR1 is WNHNN, CDR2 SYGVQD, per germline (reference sequence). CDR3 amino acids: CASSRGTGDSGELFF. DNA for the CDR3: TGCGCCAGCAGTCGCGGGACAGGGGATTCCGGGGAGCTGTTTTTT.

The V gene is TRBV4-3, the J gene TRBJ2-1; 10 nucleotides match TRBD2. V was pared by 2 bases and J by 5 bases, with 6 bases of the junction left unmatched. CDR1 and CDR2 (germline): LGHNA, YSLEER. The CDR3 contains 16 residues. The CDR3 coding sequence is TGCGCCAGCAGCCAACAAGCCGGGACTAGCGACAATGAGCAGTTCTTC. Translating it yields CASSQQAGTSDNEQFF.

CDR3 residues: CASESIAGSGRDTQYF. As DNA, the CDR3 is TGTGCCAGCGAATCCATAGCGGGAAGCGGGCGCGATACGCAGTATTTT. The rearrangement links TRBV7-9 to TRBJ2-3; 8 bases are a match to TRBD2. Trimming removed 8 bases from V and 6 bases from J; junction bases left unmatched: 16. From germline, CDR1 is SEHNR and CDR2 FQNEAQ (reference sequence). The CDR3 runs 16 residues.

The V gene is TRBV19, the J gene TRBJ1-5; no clear D gene. The germline V gene has CDR1 LNHDA and CDR2 SQIVND (reference sequence). V was clipped by 5 bases and J by 0 bases, with 11 bases between them. The CDR3 spans 15 residues. CDR3 amino acids: CASSPTPYSNQPQHF. As DNA, the CDR3 is TGTGCCAGTAGTCCGACACCCTATAGCAATCAGCCCCAGCATTTT.

The rearrangement uses TRBV7-9 and TRBJ2-5; D is ambiguous. The CDR3 is made up of 14 amino acids. Germline V gives CDR1 SEHNR, CDR2 FQNEAQ (reference sequence). Trimming removed 5 bases from V and 1 base from J, with 11 bases in between. CDR3 amino acids: CASSPKGRQETQYF. CDR3 bases: TGTGCCAGCAGCCCAAAGGGCCGCCAAGAGACCCAGTACTTC.

The CDR3 coding sequence is TGTGCCAGCACCTTACAGGGTCGGCCAAACACCATATATTTT. Protein sequence: CASTLQGRPNTIYF. The rearrangement links TRBV6-1 to TRBJ1-3; tentative D call: TRBD1 (6 bases). The germline V and J ends were trimmed by 7 bases and 6 bases, with 16 bases remaining between them. CDR3 length: 14 amino acids. In germline, CDR1 is MNHNS, CDR2 SASEGT.

V is TRBV7-2 and J is TRBJ1-2; D perhaps matches TRBD1 (6 bases). Trimming pared 1 base from V and 5 bases from J, leaving 17 bases between. Germline V gene sequence: CDR1 SGHTA, CDR2 FQGNSA. The CDR3 extends over 16 amino acids. CDR3: CASSLEWEQGRYGYTF. Here the CDR3 DNA reads TGTGCCAGCAGCTTAGAATGGGAGCAGGGGAGGTATGGCTACACCTTC.

This clone was seen just once. This chain uses TRBV19 with TRBJ2-1; TRBD2 might be the D (6 bases). Germline CDR1 is LNHDA and CDR2 is SQIVND (reference sequence). The CDR3 totals 14 residues. Trimming stripped 7 bases from V and 4 bases from J, with 14 bases between. The CDR3 spells CASNFAGLYNEQFF. The CDR3 nucleotides read TGTGCCAGTAACTTTGCGGGATTATACAATGAGCAGTTCTTC.

The rearrangement uses TRBV6-6 and TRBJ2-3; D is unclear. The V gene lost 5 bases and the J gene lost 1 base, with 10 bases spanning the gap. Germline-derived CDR1 and CDR2 are MNHNY and SVGAGI (reference sequence). The CDR3 is 14 amino acids. The CDR3 protein is CASSTIEGTDTQYF. The CDR3 nucleotides read TGTGCCAGCAGTACCATTGAGGGCACAGATACGCAGTATTTT.

J is TRBJ2-1 and V is TRBV27; perhaps TRBD2 as D (6 bases). Trimming left V 6 bases short and J 2 bases short, with 11 bases between. Looked up from germline, CDR1 is MNHEY and CDR2 is SMNVEV (reference sequence). CDR3 length: 14 amino acids. For the CDR3, the DNA is TGTGCCAGCAGACCCCTAGCGCCCTACAATGAGCAGTTCTTC. Translation: CASRPLAPYNEQFF.

J is TRBJ2-1 and V is TRBV28; 7 bases agree with TRBD1. CDR1 is MDHEN, CDR2 SYDVKM, per germline. The CDR3 covers 13 residues. The V gene end was trimmed by 6 bases and the J gene end by 7 bases; junction bases not matched to a gene: 6. CDR3 in DNA: TGTGCCAGCAGACCGACAGGGACGAATGAGCAGTTCTTC. Protein product: CASRPTGTNEQFF.

The J gene is TRBJ1-5, the V gene TRBV7-6; D is uncertain. The germline gives CDR1 SGHVS, CDR2 FNYEAQ. This CDR3 is 14 amino acids long. V dropped 5 bases and J dropped 2 bases, with 10 bases sitting between them. CDR3 DNA sequence: TGTGCCAGCAGCCTTCGACACCGCAATCAGCCCCAGCATTTT. Translating it yields CASSLRHRNQPQHF.

This clone was observed a few times. This chain joins TRBV6-5 and TRBJ1-1, with a tentative D call TRBD1 (6 bases). The germline gives CDR1 MNHEY, CDR2 SVGAGI. The CDR3 totals 11 residues. The CDR3, as DNA: TGTGTCATACAGGGATGGACTGAAGCTTTCTTT. Protein sequence: CVIQGWTEAFF.

The chain uses TRBV27 and TRBJ2-1; 9 nucleotides align to TRBD2. V dropped 6 bases and J dropped 6; count of bases not matched to a gene: 21. Germline CDR1 and CDR2: MNHEY and SMNVEV (reference sequence). This CDR3 has 19 amino acids. The CDR3 DNA reads as TGTGCCAGCAGCCCAATGGGGGGGGCTAGCGGGAAGTTTAGCAATGAGCAGTTCTTC. It is translated as CASSPMGGASGKFSNEQFF.

The chain uses TRBV28 and TRBJ1-6; no firm D call. The CDR3 totals 14 residues. V was shortened by 6 bases and J by 9 bases, with 15 bases between the two germline ends. The germline CDR1 and CDR2 sequences are MDHEN and SYDVKM. The CDR3 sequence is CASSPQLNPSPLHF. DNA of the CDR3: TGTGCCAGCAGCCCCCAATTGAACCCTTCACCCCTCCACTTT.

This clone has just a few counts. J is TRBJ2-7 and V is TRBV27, with D unresolved. V was pared by 6 bases and J by 2 bases, with 11 bases between. Germline CDR1 is MNHEY and CDR2 is SMNVEV (reference sequence). The CDR3 extends over 13 amino acids. The CDR3 here is CASSPDTAYEQYF. The DNA for the CDR3 is TGTGCCAGCAGCCCTGACACCGCCTACGAGCAGTACTTC.

The chain combines TRBV19 with TRBJ1-1, with 7 bases identical to TRBD1. The V gene end was trimmed by 1 base and the J gene end by 7 bases; junction bases not matched to a gene: 3. The CDR3 is 13 residues long. In germline, CDR1 is LNHDA, CDR2 SQIVND (reference sequence). The CDR3 coding sequence is TGTGCCAGTAGTATAGGGACAGGTAATGAAGCTTTCTTT. Encoded protein: CASSIGTGNEAFF.

The chain recombines TRBV29-1 with TRBJ1-2; TRBD1 is a possible D gene (5 bases). Germline assignment: CDR1 SQVTM and CDR2 ANQGSEA. This CDR3 has 16 amino acids. The V end was cut by 0 bases, the J end by 5 bases, with 19 bases between. The CDR3 loop is CSVEDTGEPPEYGYTF. In nucleotides, the CDR3 is TGCAGCGTTGAAGATACGGGGGAGCCGCCGGAGTATGGCTACACCTTC.

The J gene is TRBJ1-2, the V gene TRBV5-6; D call uncertain. Trimming shortened V by 0 bases and J by 8 bases, and 14 bases separated the two germline ends. The CDR3 covers 14 residues. Germline assignment: CDR1 SGHDT and CDR2 YYEEEE. The CDR3 coding sequence is TGTGCCAGCAGCTTGGTTACAGCCCAGATAGGCTACACCTTC. It is translated as CASSLVTAQIGYTF.

The chain uses TRBV15 and TRBJ1-4; unclear D gene. V dropped 0 bases and J dropped 0 bases, with 8 bases sitting between them. The CDR3 runs 16 residues. CDR1 is LNHNV, CDR2 YYDKDF, per germline (reference sequence). The CDR3 region is CATSRERFATNEKLFF. The CDR3 DNA reads as TGTGCCACCAGCAGAGAGCGATTCGCAACTAATGAAAAACTGTTTTTT.

V and J are TRBV4-3 and TRBJ2-5; 9 bases agree with TRBD2. V trimming: 4 bases; J trimming: 5 bases; junction bases outside the gene matches: 8. The CDR3 is made up of 15 amino acids. CDR1 and CDR2 (germline): LGHNA, YSLEER. The CDR3 sequence is CASSPRASGTETQYF. The CDR3 DNA sequence: TGCGCCAGCAGCCCCCGGGCTAGCGGGACGGAGACCCAGTACTTC.

The rearrangement links TRBV6-1 to TRBJ2-7; a possible D gene is TRBD1 (6 bases). The CDR3 has 15 amino acids. V was clipped by 0 bases and J by 2 bases, with 11 bases between them. Germline V gene data show CDR1 as MNHNS and CDR2 as SASEGT. The CDR3 protein is CASSEAWTATYEQYF. As DNA, the CDR3 is TGTGCCAGCAGTGAAGCGTGGACAGCTACCTACGAGCAGTACTTC.

As to this clone: This specimen includes other DNA sequences encoding the same CDR3. The V and J genes are TRBV11-2 and TRBJ2-1, with D tentatively TRBD1 or TRBD2 (6 bases each). Trimming removed 6 bases from V and 4 bases from J, with 10 bases in between. This CDR3 contains 13 residues. Germline CDR1 SGHAT, CDR2 FQNNGV. The CDR3: CASSLGGYNEQFF. CDR3 DNA: TGTGCCAGCAGTCTAGGGGGGTACAATGAGCAGTTCTTC.

The chain uses TRBV4-2 and TRBJ2-3; TRBD1 aligns across 7 bases. Germline CDR1 is LGHNA and CDR2 is YNFKEQ. The V segment lost 1 base and the J segment 5 bases; nucleotides outside the gene matches: 6. The CDR3 runs 15 residues. The CDR3 sequence: CASSQGQRQGDTQYF. CDR3 nucleotide sequence: TGTGCCAGCAGCCAAGGACAGAGACAGGGAGATACGCAGTATTTT.

The V and J genes are TRBV19 and TRBJ2-3, with 8 bases matching TRBD1. This CDR3 has 17 residues. The trim removed 3 bases at V and 0 bases at J, leaving 8 bases unmatched. The germline V gene has CDR1 LNHDA and CDR2 SQIVND (reference sequence). In nucleotides, the CDR3 is TGTGCCAGTAGTATTGGGCTCAGGGGGCTGAGCACAGATACGCAGTATTTT. Its protein is CASSIGLRGLSTDTQYF.

CDR3 in amino acids: CASSVANLPYYNEQFF. The CDR3 DNA sequence: TGTGCCAGCAGCGTAGCTAACCTCCCCTACTACAATGAGCAGTTCTTC. The chain employs TRBV9 and TRBJ2-1; no clear D gene. The germline CDR1 and CDR2 sequences are SGDLS and YYNGEE. V was shortened by 0 bases and J by 3 bases, with 13 bases between the two germline ends. This CDR3 is 16 amino acids long.